These T cell receptor beta chains were read from a single sample in a study of blood T cells in healthy people across ages. TCRdb passed the 5' RACE reads through MiXCR, listing each CDR3 protein once. The profile shows hundreds of thousands of distinct CDR3 sequences, approximately 52% of them singletons. Specimen: blood. All receptors come from an elderly woman in good health. The CDR3 runs from the conserved cysteine through the conserved F or W. A D gene is named only where the DNA matches it firmly. The size entry is marked missing in some rows and otherwise reads once, few, many or a size class.

d_call: -; clone_size: few; v_call: TRBV25-1; j_call: TRBJ1-6; cdr3_nt: TGTGCCAGCAGTGAATTAGGGACGGTGACGAATTCACCCCTCCACTTT; cdr3_aa: CASSELGTVTNSPLHF
d_call: -; clone_size: many; v_call: TRBV7-3; j_call: TRBJ2-7; cdr3_nt: TGTGCCAGCAGCTTAAGGGCTAGCCCGGACTACGAGCAGTACTTC; cdr3_aa: CASSLRASPDYEQYF
d_call: -; clone_size: many; v_call: TRBV7-3; j_call: TRBJ2-7; cdr3_nt: TGTGCCAGCAGCTTAAAGTTTCTGAGCCCCTACGAGCAGTACTTC; cdr3_aa: CASSLKFLSPYEQYF
d_call: -; clone_size: few; v_call: TRBV7-2; j_call: TRBJ1-6; cdr3_nt: TGTGCCAGCAGCTTCTACAGGGATAATTCACCCCTCCACTTT; cdr3_aa: CASSFYRDNSPLHF
d_call: -; clone_size: -; v_call: TRBV18; j_call: TRBJ2-3; cdr3_nt: TGTGCCAGCTCACCGACCGGGGGCCTAGATACGCAGTATTTT; cdr3_aa: CASSPTGGLDTQYF
d_call: TRBD1; clone_size: many; v_call: TRBV6-2/TRBV6-3; j_call: TRBJ2-7; cdr3_nt: TGTGCCAGCAGTTGGACAGGCCCATCCGAGCAGTACTTC; cdr3_aa: CASSWTGPSEQYF
d_call: -; clone_size: -; v_call: TRBV6-1; j_call: TRBJ1-2; cdr3_nt: TGTGCCAGCAGTACCGGACAGTCTTGGGATGGCTACACCTTC; cdr3_aa: CASSTGQSWDGYTF
d_call: TRBD2; clone_size: -; v_call: TRBV5-1; j_call: TRBJ2-1; cdr3_nt: TGCGCCAGCAGCCAAACTAGCGGGAGGGCATTGTTCGGCGATGAGCAGTTCTTC; cdr3_aa: CASSQTSGRALFGDEQFF
d_call: -; clone_size: -; v_call: TRBV7-9; j_call: TRBJ1-1; cdr3_nt: TGTGCCAGCAGCTTAGTGACAGCTACTAGGCGGAACACTGAAGCTTTCTTT; cdr3_aa: CASSLVTATRRNTEAFF
d_call: -; clone_size: -; v_call: TRBV12-3/TRBV12-4; j_call: TRBJ2-2; cdr3_nt: TGTGCCAGCAGTACACTGGCCGGGGAGCTGTTTTTT; cdr3_aa: CASSTLAGELFF
d_call: -; clone_size: -; v_call: TRBV28; j_call: TRBJ2-2; cdr3_nt: TGTGCCAGCAGTTTATCCCTCCGGGGGCCCCCCGGGGAGCTGTTTTTT; cdr3_aa: CASSLSLRGPPGELFF
d_call: -; clone_size: -; v_call: TRBV29-1; j_call: TRBJ2-3; cdr3_nt: TGCAGCGCCCGGGGTTTTGAAGATACGCAGTATTTT; cdr3_aa: CSARGFEDTQYF
d_call: -; clone_size: -; v_call: TRBV2; j_call: TRBJ2-6; cdr3_nt: TGTGCCAGCAGTGGAAGGAGACCATCACGGGCCAACGTCCTGACTTTC; cdr3_aa: CASSGRRPSRANVLTF
d_call: -; clone_size: -; v_call: TRBV30; j_call: TRBJ2-1; cdr3_nt: TGTGCCTGGAGTGTATCAGACAATGAGCAGTTCTTC; cdr3_aa: CAWSVSDNEQFF
d_call: -; clone_size: many; v_call: TRBV11-3; j_call: TRBJ2-1; cdr3_nt: TGTGCCAGCAGCTTCGAGAACGCGAATGAGCAGTTCTTC; cdr3_aa: CASSFENANEQFF
d_call: TRBD2; clone_size: -; v_call: TRBV10-3; j_call: TRBJ2-7; cdr3_nt: TGTGCCATCAGGGGGGGGACTGATAGCGGGAGCTACGAGCAGTACTTC; cdr3_aa: CAIRGGTDSGSYEQYF
d_call: -; clone_size: few; v_call: TRBV20-1; j_call: TRBJ2-3; cdr3_nt: TGCAGTGCTAGAGATTCAACAGGGTCAGATACGCAGTATTTT; cdr3_aa: CSARDSTGSDTQYF
d_call: TRBD2; clone_size: few; v_call: TRBV7-6; j_call: TRBJ2-7; cdr3_nt: TGTGCCAGCAGCTTAGATCTAGCGGCAAAGGGCGAGCAGTACTTC; cdr3_aa: CASSLDLAAKGEQYF
d_call: TRBD1; clone_size: many; v_call: TRBV28; j_call: TRBJ2-7; cdr3_nt: TGTGCCAGCAGTCCTGGGGACAGACTCGACTACGAGCAGTACTTC; cdr3_aa: CASSPGDRLDYEQYF
d_call: TRBD1; clone_size: many; v_call: TRBV2; j_call: TRBJ2-3; cdr3_nt: TGTGCCAGCAGGGGACAGGGGTACACAGATACGCAGTATTTT; cdr3_aa: CASRGQGYTDTQYF
d_call: -; clone_size: -; v_call: TRBV29-1; j_call: TRBJ1-2; cdr3_nt: TGCAGCGTTGAAGATTCCTCAGGGAGGTATTATGGCTACACCTTC; cdr3_aa: CSVEDSSGRYYGYTF
d_call: TRBD2; clone_size: many; v_call: TRBV7-9; j_call: TRBJ2-7; cdr3_nt: TGTGCCAGCAGCTTACTAGCGGGAGACAGAAACGAGCAGTACTTC; cdr3_aa: CASSLLAGDRNEQYF
d_call: TRBD2; clone_size: -; v_call: TRBV27; j_call: TRBJ2-5; cdr3_nt: TGTGCCAGCACCAGCGGGGGGTTACAAGAGACCCAGTACTTC; cdr3_aa: CASTSGGLQETQYF
d_call: -; clone_size: few; v_call: TRBV5-1; j_call: TRBJ1-5; cdr3_nt: TGCGCCAGCAGCCCTACCGGGGCTAGCAATCAGCCCCAGCATTTT; cdr3_aa: CASSPTGASNQPQHF
d_call: -; clone_size: many; v_call: TRBV29-1; j_call: TRBJ1-1; cdr3_nt: TGCAGCGTTGAACATTCTAGGGTGGGTGAAGCTTTCTTT; cdr3_aa: CSVEHSRVGEAFF
d_call: -; clone_size: -; v_call: TRBV30; j_call: TRBJ1-5; cdr3_nt: TGTGCCTGGAGTCTCGGGCGGTATAGCAATCAGCCCCAGCATTTT; cdr3_aa: CAWSLGRYSNQPQHF
d_call: TRBD2; clone_size: many; v_call: TRBV6-5; j_call: TRBJ2-1; cdr3_nt: TGTGCCAGCAATTACCGCGGGGGCTACAATGAGCAGTTCTTC; cdr3_aa: CASNYRGGYNEQFF
d_call: TRBD1; clone_size: few; v_call: TRBV28; j_call: TRBJ1-5; cdr3_nt: TGTGCCAGCCGACAGGGGGCCCGTCAGCCCCAGCATTTT; cdr3_aa: CASRQGARQPQHF
d_call: -; clone_size: -; v_call: TRBV20-1; j_call: TRBJ1-5; cdr3_nt: TGCAGTGCTAGAGAGGGCGAGGATGGACAGCCCCAGCATTTT; cdr3_aa: CSAREGEDGQPQHF
d_call: TRBD2; clone_size: few; v_call: TRBV7-2; j_call: TRBJ2-1; cdr3_nt: TGTGCCAGCAGCCACCCAGCGGGAATCGGTGGGCAGTTCTTC; cdr3_aa: CASSHPAGIGGQFF
d_call: -; clone_size: many; v_call: TRBV20-1; j_call: TRBJ2-1; cdr3_nt: TGCAGTGCCCCCTTGGTCAGCTCCTACAATGAGCAGTTCTTC; cdr3_aa: CSAPLVSSYNEQFF
d_call: -; clone_size: -; v_call: TRBV6-5; j_call: TRBJ1-2; cdr3_nt: TGTGCCAGCAGTTACCGAGGACTCCCGAGGCACTATGGCTACACCTTC; cdr3_aa: CASSYRGLPRHYGYTF
d_call: TRBD2; clone_size: -; v_call: TRBV5-1; j_call: TRBJ2-4; cdr3_nt: TGCGCCAGCAACTTGGGGGACTATGAGCAGTACTTC; cdr3_aa: CASNLGDYEQYF
d_call: TRBD1; clone_size: -; v_call: TRBV30; j_call: TRBJ1-2; cdr3_nt: TGTGCCTGGACCACAGGGGGGAAGGTCGGTGGCTACACCTTC; cdr3_aa: CAWTTGGKVGGYTF
d_call: -; clone_size: -; v_call: TRBV20-1; j_call: TRBJ1-5; cdr3_nt: TGCAGTGCCAGGAGATGGATCGATCAGCCCCAGCATTTC; cdr3_aa: CSARRWIDQPQHF
d_call: -; clone_size: -; v_call: TRBV7-2; j_call: TRBJ2-3; cdr3_nt: TGTGCCAGCAGCTTAGTTCAGGGAAGCAGTACAGATACGCAGTATTTT; cdr3_aa: CASSLVQGSSTDTQYF
d_call: TRBD1; clone_size: -; v_call: TRBV2; j_call: TRBJ2-1; cdr3_nt: TGTGCCAGCACGTCCCAGGGACAGGGGGGTAGTAATGAGCAGTTCTTC; cdr3_aa: CASTSQGQGGSNEQFF
d_call: TRBD1; clone_size: -; v_call: TRBV29-1; j_call: TRBJ1-1; cdr3_nt: TGCAGCGTTCGTTTACAGGGGTACACTGAAGCTTTCTTT; cdr3_aa: CSVRLQGYTEAFF
d_call: -; clone_size: -; v_call: TRBV5-1; j_call: TRBJ1-2; cdr3_nt: TGCGCCAGCAGCAGTCCAACAGGCGGAAACTATGGCTACACCTTC; cdr3_aa: CASSSPTGGNYGYTF
d_call: -; clone_size: -; v_call: TRBV9; j_call: TRBJ2-6; cdr3_nt: TGTGCCAGCACCCCCAAGTCCGGGGCCAACGTCCTGACTTTC; cdr3_aa: CASTPKSGANVLTF